This T cell receptor (beta chain) is from a study of T cell responses to AZD1222 COVID-19 vaccine. The method was immunoSEQ multiplex PCR; TCRdb's version includes in-frame clones alone and lacks a portion of them. Among roughly 100,000 clones listed, approximately 89% were seen once. This CDR3 region has 14 residues. J gave up 6 bases and V 4 bases, and 8 bases lay outside the gene matches. Germline loops: CDR1 KGHSH, CDR2 LQKENI. Sequenced here: peripheral blood, sampled on day 0 of AZD1222 vaccination. V and J are TRBV18 and TRBJ2-7; 8 bases are a match to TRBD1. This sequence originates from an adult in good health. This CDR3 reads CASSRNTGGGEQYF. CDR3 in DNA: TGTGCCAGCTCACGAAATACAGGGGGAGGCGAGCAGTACTTC.